The clone carrying this T cell receptor beta chain occurred a few times. The data were taken from a study of T cells after yellow fever vaccination. TCRdb re-called the 5' RACE reads with MiXCR, one entry per CDR3 protein. The sample has tens of thousands of distinct CDR3 sequences; roughly 8% are singletons. Germline CDR1 SGHDT, CDR2 YYEEEE. V shed 4 bases and J shed 7 bases, with 18 bases lying between them. The CDR3 is 14 residues long. This TCR was recovered from a man between 25 and 39 years old who received the YFV17D yellow fever vaccine. Specimen: CD8+ T cells sorted from PBMCs, collected on the day of the yellow fever booster vaccination. The chain employs TRBV5-6 and TRBJ2-7, with a possible D match to TRBD2 (5 bases). The chain's CDR3 is CASSPTRVRREQYF. The CDR3 DNA is TGTGCCAGCAGCCCCACTAGGGTTCGGCGTGAGCAGTACTTC.